Following are 6 T cell receptor beta chains from one sample sequenced in a study of blood T cell repertoires in COVID-19. Measured with immunoSEQ multiplex PCR; TCRdb has only the in-frame clones, and not every one. The sample consists of more than 100,000 clones, 70% to 90% of them appearing once. Sequencing input: peripheral blood. Receptors originate from a man aged 40-50 years with acute or convalescent COVID-19.

The V and J genes are TRBV29-1 and TRBJ1-1; TRBD1 might be the D (6 bases). CDR1 is SQVTM, CDR2 ANQGSEA, per germline. There are 13 residues in the CDR3. Trimming shortened V by 5 bases and J by 2 bases, and 12 bases separated the two germline ends. Here the CDR3 DNA reads TGCAGCGTTAGGACAGCGAGAAACACTGAAGCTTTCTTT. Encoded protein: CSVRTARNTEAFF.

The chain joins TRBV5-1 to TRBJ2-1; 7 nucleotides agree with TRBD1. CDR1 and CDR2 (germline): SGHRS, YFSETQ. V lost 4 bases and J lost 4; bases outside the gene matches: 8. This CDR3 comprises 15 residues. CDR3 DNA sequence: TGCGCCAGCAGCCCTGAGGGACAGCAATACAATGAGCAGTTCTTC. Amino acid sequence: CASSPEGQQYNEQFF. The whole variable domain, remainder taken from reference TRBV5-1 and TRBJ2-1, is KAGVTQTPRYLIKTRGQQVTLSCSPISGHRSVSWYQQTPGQGLQFLFEYFSETQRNKGNFPGRFSGRQFSNSRSEMNVSTLELGDSALYLCASSPEGQQYNEQFFGPGTRLTVL.

The CDR3 DNA is TGTGCCTGGAGTCCCGGGGAGACGAAGGGAGGCTACACCTTC. Translating gives CAWSPGETKGGYTF. The rearrangement links TRBV30 to TRBJ1-2; D is uncertain. Trimming removed 2 bases from V and 8 bases from J, with 18 bases in between. The CDR3 runs to 14 residues. CDR1 and CDR2 (germline): GTSNPN, SVGIG (reference sequence).

This sequence joins TRBV9 and TRBJ2-1, with 7 bases aligning to TRBD2. V was pared by 0 bases and J by 7 bases, with 1 base of the junction left unmatched. Germline V gene data show CDR1 as SGDLS and CDR2 as YYNGEE. The CDR3 spans 13 residues. Here the CDR3 reads CASSVGAGNEQFF. The CDR3 nucleotides are TGTGCCAGCAGCGTAGGAGCGGGGAATGAGCAGTTCTTC.

This sequence joins TRBV2 and TRBJ1-1; a weak D match, TRBD1 (6 bases). The CDR3 runs to 14 residues. From germline, CDR1 is SNHLY and CDR2 FYNNEI. V lost 6 bases, J lost 5 bases, and 16 bases lay in between. CDR3 bases: TGTGCCAGCAGCGCACAGGGTGAGCGGACTGAAGCTTTCTTT. Its translation is CASSAQGERTEAFF.

J is TRBJ2-7 and V is TRBV6-1; a weak D match, TRBD1 (5 bases). Germline V gene data show CDR1 as MNHNS and CDR2 as SASEGT. CDR3 length: 15 amino acids. V was pared by 1 base and J by 5 bases, with 15 bases between. Here the CDR3 DNA reads TGTGCCAGCAGTGAAGGAGCAGGGATGTTCGACGAGCAGTACTTC. Its translation is CASSEGAGMFDEQYF.